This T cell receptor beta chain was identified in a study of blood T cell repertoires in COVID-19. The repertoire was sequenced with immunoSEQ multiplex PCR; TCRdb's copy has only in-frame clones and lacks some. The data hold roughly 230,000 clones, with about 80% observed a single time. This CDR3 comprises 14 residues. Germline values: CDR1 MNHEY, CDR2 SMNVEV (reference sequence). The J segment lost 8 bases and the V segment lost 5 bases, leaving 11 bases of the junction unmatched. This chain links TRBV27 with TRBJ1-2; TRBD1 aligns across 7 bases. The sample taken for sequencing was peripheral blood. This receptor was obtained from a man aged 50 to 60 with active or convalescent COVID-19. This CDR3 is CASSPYRGPGGYTF. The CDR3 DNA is TGTGCCAGCAGTCCCTACAGGGGTCCTGGAGGCTACACCTTC.